A selection of T cell receptor beta chains follows, all from one sample in a study of T cell changes during pregnancy in multiple sclerosis. Profiled with immunoSEQ multiplex PCR; TCRdb holds only in-frame clones, not every one. The table records approximately 70,000 clones, just over 90% of them present only once. Here the sequenced sample was peripheral blood, taken after pregnancy. Source of these receptors: a female donor with multiple sclerosis, enrolled in a pregnancy study. CDR3s include the opening cysteine and the closing phenylalanine or tryptophan. A D gene is named only where the DNA matches it firmly. Clone size is given for some rows only: seen once, a few or many times, or a class if the clone is expanded.

V,J,size,D,CDR3,DNA
TRBV5-4,TRBJ1-2,-,-,CASSLDAVDLNYGYTF,TGTGCCAGCAGCTTGGATGCAGTCGACTTAAACTATGGCTACACCTTC
TRBV5-4,TRBJ2-2,once,TRBD1,CASSSGDRASGELFF,TGTGCCAGCAGCTCGGGGGACAGGGCATCCGGGGAGCTGTTTTTT
TRBV23-1,TRBJ1-5,-,-,CASSSYSNQPQHF,TGCGCCAGCAGTTCTTATAGCAATCAGCCCCAGCATTTT
TRBV6-5,TRBJ1-5,-,-,CARGGVSNQPQHF,TGTGCCAGAGGAGGGGTTAGCAATCAGCCCCAGCATTTT
TRBV5-6,TRBJ1-1,-,TRBD1,CASSLPPGGTEAFF,TGTGCCAGCAGCTTACCCCCAGGGGGCACTGAAGCTTTCTTT
TRBV27,TRBJ1-5,once,-,CASSPRRVSNQPQHF,TGTGCCAGCAGTCCTAGGCGGGTTAGCAATCAGCCCCAGCATTTT
TRBV10-3,TRBJ1-2,-,TRBD1,CAISESSPGQENYGYTF,TGTGCCATCAGTGAGTCTTCCCCGGGACAGGAGAACTATGGCTACACCTTC
TRBV6-6,TRBJ2-1,-,-,CASRNDWGDSYNEQFF,TGTGCCAGCAGGAACGACTGGGGGGACTCCTACAATGAGCAGTTCTTC
TRBV28,TRBJ2-1,-,TRBD2,CASSRTSVGYNEQFF,TGTGCCAGCAGTCGTACTAGCGTGGGGTACAATGAGCAGTTCTTC
TRBV7-2,TRBJ1-1,-,-,CASSTYEGSTEAFF,TGTGCCAGCAGCACATACGAGGGCAGCACTGAAGCTTTCTTT
TRBV5-1,TRBJ1-4,-,-,CASSLEGFTNEKLFF,TGCGCCAGCAGCTTGGAGGGGTTCACTAATGAAAAACTGTTTTTT
TRBV6-5,TRBJ2-1,-,TRBD1,CASSRTGQTYNEQFF,TGTGCCAGCAGTCGCACGGGACAGACTTACAATGAGCAGTTCTTC
TRBV4-1,TRBJ2-5,-,-,CASSQDPAGRGETQYF,TGCGCCAGCAGCCAAGATCCAGCGGGAAGGGGGGAGACCCAGTACTTC
TRBV28,TRBJ2-4,-,TRBD1,CASSLPTGEDKNIQYF,TGTGCCAGCAGTCTTCCTACAGGGGAAGACAAAAACATTCAGTACTTC
TRBV7-2,TRBJ2-2,few,-,CASSLGWRVGELFF,TGTGCCAGCAGCTTAGGGTGGCGGGTCGGGGAGCTGTTTTTT
TRBV5-6,TRBJ2-7,-,-,CASSHPPTETYEQYF,TGTGCCAGCAGCCACCCTCCGACGGAGACCTACGAGCAGTACTTC
TRBV7-2,TRBJ1-2,-,-,CASSLTGIGYTF,TGTGCCAGCAGCTTAACCGGGATCGGCTACACCTTC